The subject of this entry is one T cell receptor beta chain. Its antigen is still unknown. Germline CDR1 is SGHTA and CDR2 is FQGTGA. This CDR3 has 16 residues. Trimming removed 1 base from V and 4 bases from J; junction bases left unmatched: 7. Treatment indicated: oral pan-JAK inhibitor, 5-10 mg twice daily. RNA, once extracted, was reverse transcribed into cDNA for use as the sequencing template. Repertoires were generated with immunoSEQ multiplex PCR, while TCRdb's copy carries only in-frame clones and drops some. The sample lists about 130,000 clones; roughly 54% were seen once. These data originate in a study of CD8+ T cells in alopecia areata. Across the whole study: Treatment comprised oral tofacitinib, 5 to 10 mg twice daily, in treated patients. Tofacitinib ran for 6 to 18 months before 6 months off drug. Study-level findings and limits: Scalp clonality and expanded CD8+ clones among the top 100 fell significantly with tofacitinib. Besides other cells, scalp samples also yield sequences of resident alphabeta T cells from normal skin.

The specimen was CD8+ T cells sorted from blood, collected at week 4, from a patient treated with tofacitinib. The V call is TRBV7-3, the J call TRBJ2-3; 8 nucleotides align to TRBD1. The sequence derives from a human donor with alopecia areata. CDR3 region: CASSLSADRESDTQYF. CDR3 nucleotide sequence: TGTGCCAGCAGCTTAAGTGCGGACAGGGAGTCAGATACGCAGTATTTT.